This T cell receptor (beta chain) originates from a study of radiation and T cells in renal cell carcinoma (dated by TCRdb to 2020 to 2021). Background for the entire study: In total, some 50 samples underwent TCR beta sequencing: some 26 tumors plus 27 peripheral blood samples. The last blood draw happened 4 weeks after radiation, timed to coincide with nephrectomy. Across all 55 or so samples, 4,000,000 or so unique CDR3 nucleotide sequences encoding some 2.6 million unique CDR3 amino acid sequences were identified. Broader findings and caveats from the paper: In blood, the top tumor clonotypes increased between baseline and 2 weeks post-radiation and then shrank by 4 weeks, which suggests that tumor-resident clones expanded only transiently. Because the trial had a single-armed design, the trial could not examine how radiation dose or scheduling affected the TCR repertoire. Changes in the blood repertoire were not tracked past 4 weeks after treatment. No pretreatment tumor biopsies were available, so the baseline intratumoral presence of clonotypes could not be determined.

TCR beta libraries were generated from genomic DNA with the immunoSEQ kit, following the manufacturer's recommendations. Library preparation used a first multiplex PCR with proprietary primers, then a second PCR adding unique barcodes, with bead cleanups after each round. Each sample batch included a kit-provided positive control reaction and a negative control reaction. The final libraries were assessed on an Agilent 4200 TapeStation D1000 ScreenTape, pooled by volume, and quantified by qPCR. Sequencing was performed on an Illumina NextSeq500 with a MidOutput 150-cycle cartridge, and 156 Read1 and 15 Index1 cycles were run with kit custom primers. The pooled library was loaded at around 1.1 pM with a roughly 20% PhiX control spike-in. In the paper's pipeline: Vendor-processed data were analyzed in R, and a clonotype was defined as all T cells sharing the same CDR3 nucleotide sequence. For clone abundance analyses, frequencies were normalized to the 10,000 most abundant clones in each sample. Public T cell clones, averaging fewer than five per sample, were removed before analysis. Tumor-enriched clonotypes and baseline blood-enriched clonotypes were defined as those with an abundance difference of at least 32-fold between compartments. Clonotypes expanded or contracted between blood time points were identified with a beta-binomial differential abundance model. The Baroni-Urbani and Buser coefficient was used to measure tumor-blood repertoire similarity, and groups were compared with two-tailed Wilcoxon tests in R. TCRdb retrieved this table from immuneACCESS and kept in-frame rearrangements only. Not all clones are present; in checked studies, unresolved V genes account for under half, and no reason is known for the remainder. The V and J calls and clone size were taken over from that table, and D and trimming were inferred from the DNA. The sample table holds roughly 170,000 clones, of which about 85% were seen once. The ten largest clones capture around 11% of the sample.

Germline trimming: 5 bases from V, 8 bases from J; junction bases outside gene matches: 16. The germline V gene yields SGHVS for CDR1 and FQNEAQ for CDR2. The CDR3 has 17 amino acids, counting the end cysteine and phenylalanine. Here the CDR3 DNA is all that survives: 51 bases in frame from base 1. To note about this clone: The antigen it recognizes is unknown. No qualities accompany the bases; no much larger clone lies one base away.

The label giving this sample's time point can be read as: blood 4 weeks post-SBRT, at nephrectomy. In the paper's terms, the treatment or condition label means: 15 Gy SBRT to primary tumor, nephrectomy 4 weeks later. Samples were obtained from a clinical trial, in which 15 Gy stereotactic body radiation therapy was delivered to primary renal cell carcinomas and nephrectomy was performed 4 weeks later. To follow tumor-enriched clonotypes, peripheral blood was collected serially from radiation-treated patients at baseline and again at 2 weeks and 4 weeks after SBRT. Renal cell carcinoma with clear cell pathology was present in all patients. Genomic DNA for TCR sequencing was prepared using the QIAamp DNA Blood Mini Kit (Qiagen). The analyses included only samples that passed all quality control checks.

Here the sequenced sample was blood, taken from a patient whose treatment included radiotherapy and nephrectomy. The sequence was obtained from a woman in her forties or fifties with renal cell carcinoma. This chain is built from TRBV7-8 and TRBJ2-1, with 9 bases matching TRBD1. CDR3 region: CASSPDIPGTGNDEQFF. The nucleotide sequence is TGTGCCAGCAGCCCCGACATCCCCGGGACAGGGAATGATGAGCAGTTCTTC. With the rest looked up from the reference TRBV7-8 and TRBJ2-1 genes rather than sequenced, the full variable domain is GAGVSQSPRYKVAKRGQDVALRCDPISGHVSLFWYQQALGQGPEFLTYFQNEAQLDKSGLPSDRFFAERPEGSVSTLKIQRTQQEDSAVYLCASSPDIPGTGNDEQFFGPGTRLTVL.